A selection of T cell receptor beta chains follows, all from one sample in a study of post-analysis software for immune sequencing data. TCRdb redid the calling of the PCR reads with MiXCR, one entry per CDR3 protein. The table includes approximately 250,000 distinct CDR3 sequences, less than 40% detected once. Sequenced input: blood. These receptors originate from a girl aged 10 to 17 with multiple sclerosis. Each CDR3 is given with its conserved first and last residue.

cdr3_length	v_call	j_call	cdr3_aa
13	TRBV30	TRBJ1-6	CAWSSGVDSPLHF
16	TRBV9	TRBJ1-1	CASSVGGGATDTEAFF
15	TRBV7-2	TRBJ2-1	CASTQQRASYNEQFF
16	TRBV7-9	TRBJ2-5	CASSSRLAGLKETQYF
14	TRBV7-7	TRBJ2-1	CASSPAGGWNEQFF
14	TRBV7-8	TRBJ1-2	CASSLGEGRYGYTF
16	TRBV24-1	TRBJ1-6	CATQLPGASYNSPLHF
16	TRBV5-1	TRBJ1-2	CASSRGTGEYYYGYTF
15	TRBV25-1	TRBJ1-2	CASSVGDRARIGYTF
16	TRBV9	TRBJ2-7	CASSAGLAGVENEQYF
16	TRBV7-9	TRBJ2-5	CASSEQGSGAQETQYF
14	TRBV10-3	TRBJ2-3	CAISEGGSTDTQYF
14	TRBV10-3	TRBJ2-1	CATVSGGSYNEQFF
15	TRBV27	TRBJ2-1	CVSSFSTGARNEQFF
15	TRBV4-1	TRBJ1-1	CASSQVRGGITEAFF
16	TRBV12-3/TRBV12-4	TRBJ2-1	CASSLPLSGRANEQFF
18	TRBV21-1	TRBJ2-7	CAGSGLTSRGTSSYEQYF
15	TRBV28	TRBJ1-4	CASSPHEGGGEKLFF
16	TRBV6-6	TRBJ1-1	CASSYGDGIDGWEAFF
14	TRBV29-1	TRBJ1-2	CSVESGRGGVGYTF
14	TRBV11-2	TRBJ2-5	CASSIGPIQETQYF
15	TRBV6-1	TRBJ1-4	CASSDSRAVNEKLFF
17	TRBV4-3	TRBJ2-5	CASSQEGYSGRAAEQYF
15	TRBV20-1	NA	CSAARGQGVPYEQYF
14	TRBV12-3/TRBV12-4	TRBJ1-1	CASTHPGGNTEAFF
16	TRBV6-2/TRBV6-3	TRBJ2-5	CASSRRGLPNQETQYF
14	TRBV29-1	TRBJ1-4	CSVEGPTGAEKLFF
15	TRBV5-1	TRBJ2-1	CASSAPGSSYNEQFF
15	TRBV5-5	TRBJ2-7	CASSLRDRKGYEQYF
12	TRBV29-1	TRBJ2-5	CSVGGFQETQYF
13	TRBV10-3	TRBJ1-2	CAISGDRGYGYTF
12	TRBV9	TRBJ2-3	CASSVGGDTQYF
14	TRBV20-1	TRBJ2-7	CSVVGDPHSYEQYF
15	TRBV11-3	TRBJ2-3	CASSGGTGFIDTQYF
15	TRBV7-3	TRBJ1-6	CASSSTGTGVSPLHF
17	TRBV6-5	TRBJ2-5	CASSYSQLAGGLETQYF
16	TRBV14	TRBJ2-7	CASSQLISGRAHEQYF
15	TRBV20-1	TRBJ1-2	CSAREATGAVYGYTF
14	TRBV29-1	TRBJ2-3	CSVHGTASTDTQYF
19	TRBV6-1	TRBJ2-3	CANRTGGLAGGRSTDTQYF
15	TRBV7-2	TRBJ1-2	CASSLGTGGAYGYTF
12	TRBV20-1	TRBJ1-1	CSASDRDTEAFF
15	TRBV25-1	TRBJ1-6	CASSEARAVYSPLHF
14	TRBV14	TRBJ2-7	CASSLRTGEDEQYF
15	TRBV7-2	TRBJ1-4	CASTTAVATNEKLFF
12	TRBV29-1	TRBJ1-1	CSVLTGQVEAFF
16	TRBV11-2	TRBJ2-1	CASRPLGGENHNEQFF
11	TRBV20-1	TRBJ1-1	CSASQRKEAFF
14	TRBV6-5	TRBJ1-2	CASSYGTGVYGYTF
14	TRBV5-1	TRBJ2-5	CASSLDQGTRTQYF
17	TRBV19	TRBJ2-2	CASTRGGGARNTGELFF
12	TRBV10-2	NA	CASSSIPGTQYF
15	TRBV18	TRBJ2-3	CASSPQAGRTDTQYF
12	TRBV4-1	TRBJ2-1	CASRWGSDEQFF
17	TRBV24-1	TRBJ2-5	CATSDLAAGSYQETQYF
18	TRBV7-2	TRBJ2-1	CASSLGRSSGGPYNEQFF
16	TRBV5-1	TRBJ2-1	CASSLVSSGSPNEQFF
12	TRBV20-1	TRBJ2-1	CSALGGYREQFF
16	TRBV5-1	TRBJ2-1	CASSLARLADGNEQFF